This T cell receptor beta chain is drawn from a study of T and B cells in COVID-19 patients. Overall study context: Of around 20 active-infection patients, 18 carried comorbidities linked to unfavorable COVID-19 outcome. Study-wide points: There were over 2,000 TCR clusters exclusive to the recovered cohort, a few dozen with low generation probability.

TRB was amplified from about 260-540 ng of blood genomic DNA. TRB rearrangements were amplified by multiplex PCR with BIOMED2 TRB-A/B primers. Via MiXCR, TCRdb re-called the multiplex PCR reads, giving one row per CDR3 protein. In the table there are under 550 distinct CDR3 sequences, more than 20% of which are singletons. Trimming removed 3 bases from V and 4 bases from J, with 10 bases in between. Germline CDR1 reads SGHNT; CDR2 reads YENEEA. The CDR3 loop spans 14 amino acids. This clonotype showed up just a few times. Its antigen is not identified. Sequenced input: blood. This chain uses TRBV11-3 with TRBJ2-1; a possible D gene is TRBD2 (6 bases). The receptor was derived from a human donor with active COVID-19. The CDR3 coding sequence is TGTGCCAGCAGCTTGACTAGTTTTTACAATGAGCAGTTCTTC. As protein: CASSLTSFYNEQFF.